Listed below are T cell receptor beta chains from one sample, sequenced in a study of T cells in Graves' hyperthyroidism and ophthalmopathy. TCRdb reprocessed the multiplex PCR reads with MiXCR, giving one entry per CDR3 protein. The sample contains about 290,000 distinct CDR3 sequences, approximately 15% of which appear only once. The specimen sequenced was blood. The source of these receptors is a woman between 40 and 55 years old with Graves' hyperthyroidism. Both conserved end residues are part of each CDR3. D genes are given only for firm matches. Size is omitted from some rows. Given values are once, few, many or a class for expanded clones.

J gene,clone size,V gene,D gene,CDR3 DNA,CDR3 protein
TRBJ2-7,NA,TRBV20-1,NA,TGCAGTGCTAATCTCCAGGGATCCAACGAGCAGTACTTC,CSANLQGSNEQYF
TRBJ1-2,many,TRBV11-1,NA,TGTGCCAGCAGCCAAGGACAAGACTATGGCTACACCTTC,CASSQGQDYGYTF
TRBJ2-3,few,TRBV19,NA,TGTGCCAGGCCCGATACGCAGTATTTT,CARPDTQYF
TRBJ1-6,many,TRBV2,NA,TGTGCCAGCAGTGAGGAGGGCTATAATTCACCCCTCCACTTT,CASSEEGYNSPLHF
TRBJ1-5,many,TRBV24-1,NA,TGTGCCACCAGTGATTTCGGCGGGGCAGGGAATCAGCCCCAGCATTTT,CATSDFGGAGNQPQHF
TRBJ1-1,many,TRBV6-5,NA,TGTGCCAGCAGTTACGTAGCAGGGCAGGAAGCTTTCTTT,CASSYVAGQEAFF
TRBJ2-2,many,TRBV5-1,TRBD2,TGCGCCAGCAGCGTGGGACTAGCTTCCGGGGAGCTGTTTTTT,CASSVGLASGELFF
TRBJ2-1,many,TRBV6-5,NA,TGTGCCAGCAGTTACATGGGCAGTGGGTTTTACAATGAGCAGTTCTTC,CASSYMGSGFYNEQFF
TRBJ1-2,many,TRBV12-3/TRBV12-4,NA,TGTGCCAGCACCTCTGGCTGGGCCAGGAAAAGGGGCTACACCTTC,CASTSGWARKRGYTF
TRBJ2-2,NA,TRBV28,NA,TGTGCCAGCAGTTTAGGCAGACCAGGGATTTCGTTTTTT,CASSLGRPGISFF
TRBJ2-3,NA,TRBV18,NA,TGTGCCAGCTCACCACCGATGGGTGCGGATACGCAGTATTTT,CASSPPMGADTQYF
TRBJ2-7,many,TRBV7-9,NA,TGTGCCAGCAGCTTAGGGGCGCCATCCTACGAGCAGTACTTC,CASSLGAPSYEQYF
TRBJ1-1,many,TRBV7-9,NA,TGTGCCAGCAGCTTCGGACGGGCGAACACTGAAGCTTTCTTT,CASSFGRANTEAFF
TRBJ1-6,many,TRBV28,TRBD1,TGTGCCAGCATCCACCCCGGGACAGGCTTTAATTCACCCCTCCACTTT,CASIHPGTGFNSPLHF
TRBJ1-1,many,TRBV4-1,TRBD1,TGCGCCAGCAGCCAGTCAACAGGGGCTACTGAAGCTTTCTTT,CASSQSTGATEAFF
TRBJ1-4,many,TRBV20-1,NA,TGCAGTGCTACAACAGGGCGGATAGGAAAACTGTTTTTT,CSATTGRIGKLFF
TRBJ2-2,few,TRBV7-8,NA,TGTGCCAGCAGCTTTTCCAGGACGAACATCCCCGGGGAGCTGTTTTTT,CASSFSRTNIPGELFF
TRBJ1-5,many,TRBV7-9,NA,TGTGCCAGCAGCTCCCCTAATCAGCCCCAGCATTTT,CASSSPNQPQHF
TRBJ2-1,many,TRBV19,TRBD2,TGTGCCAGCCGCGGAACTAGCGGGTACAATGAGCAGTTCTTC,CASRGTSGYNEQFF
TRBJ2-2,few,TRBV24-1,NA,TGTGCCACCAGTGATTTGCAAGGCGTTACCGGGGAGCTGTTTTTT,CATSDLQGVTGELFF
TRBJ2-1,once,TRBV6-5,TRBD2,TGTGCCAGCAGTTTTACGGGAGGAGCGGATGAGCAGTTCTTC,CASSFTGGADEQFF
TRBJ2-1,many,TRBV6-5,NA,TGTGCCAGCAGTTACCGGCGGGAGCAGTTCTTC,CASSYRREQFF
TRBJ2-5,many,TRBV2,NA,TGTGCCAGCAGGGACAGACAAGAGACCCAGTACTTC,CASRDRQETQYF
TRBJ2-7,NA,TRBV24-1,TRBD2,TGTGCCACCAGTGACGCCTCTAGCGGGAGACACGAGCAGTACTTC,CATSDASSGRHEQYF
TRBJ2-3,NA,TRBV29-1,TRBD2,TGCAGCGTCGGACTAGCGGAGCGGGGGGATACGCAGTATTTT,CSVGLAERGDTQYF
TRBJ2-3,many,TRBV3-1,NA,TGTGCCAGCAGCCAAGACGGCAGGGAAGTCACAGATACGCAGTATTTT,CASSQDGREVTDTQYF
TRBJ2-2,many,TRBV10-3,NA,TGTGCCATCAGTGATAGGAGACTAGAGAACGGGGAGCTGTTTTTT,CAISDRRLENGELFF
TRBJ1-6,many,TRBV2,NA,TGTGCCAGCAGTGTAGTCGGTTCACCCCTCCACTTT,CASSVVGSPLHF
TRBJ2-3,many,TRBV6-1,NA,TGTGCCAGCAGTTCCAATGGTGCAGGCCCATCGACGCAGTATTTT,CASSSNGAGPSTQYF
TRBJ2-3,NA,TRBV20-1,TRBD2,TGCAGTGCCTATAGCGGGAGCACAGATACGCAGTATTTT,CSAYSGSTDTQYF
TRBJ2-2,few,TRBV7-2,NA,TGTGCCAGCAGCTCCCTGCGGGCAGGGAACACCGGGGAGCTGTTTTTT,CASSSLRAGNTGELFF
TRBJ1-2,many,TRBV2,TRBD1,TGTGCCAGCAGTGACGGACAGGGATTAGTGAATGGCTACACCTTC,CASSDGQGLVNGYTF
TRBJ1-1,many,TRBV5-6,TRBD1,TGTGCCAGCAGCGCGGACAGGGACACTGAAGCTTTCTTT,CASSADRDTEAFF
TRBJ2-3,few,TRBV19,NA,TGTGCCAGTAGCAAGCGGAGGTCCACAGATACGCAGTATTTT,CASSKRRSTDTQYF
TRBJ2-7,many,TRBV28,NA,TGTGCCAGCAGTTTAACGTCGGGCGGGACGTTTTCCCACGAGCAGTACTTC,CASSLTSGGTFSHEQYF
TRBJ2-2,NA,TRBV5-1,TRBD2,TGCGCCAGCAGCTTGCCCTTGGGCGGGAGTGGCACCGGGGAGCTGTTTTTT,CASSLPLGGSGTGELFF
TRBJ2-7,few,TRBV28,TRBD1,TGTGCCAGCAGTTTTATAGGGACAGGGTCCTACGAGCAGTACTTC,CASSFIGTGSYEQYF
TRBJ2-1,many,TRBV6-1,NA,TGTGCCAGCAGTCCCGCCAGGGACGGCTCAAATGAGCAGTTCTTC,CASSPARDGSNEQFF
TRBJ1-5,NA,TRBV6-1,NA,TGTGCCAGCGGAGGCGTGGGGAGGGGCAATCAGCCCCAGCATTTT,CASGGVGRGNQPQHF
TRBJ1-1,many,TRBV30,TRBD1,TGTGCCTGGAAAAACAATCCGGGACAGCCAGCTTTCTTT,CAWKNNPGQPAFF
TRBJ2-2,NA,TRBV7-9,NA,TGTGCCAGCAGCATCCCGACAGCCCTGCGGACCGGGGAGCTGTTTTTT,CASSIPTALRTGELFF
TRBJ1-5,many,TRBV12-3/TRBV12-4,NA,TGTGCCAGCAGCGACAGGAAATATAGCAATCAGCCCCAGCATTTT,CASSDRKYSNQPQHF
TRBJ2-2,NA,TRBV27,TRBD2,TGTGCCAGCACCCCCTTTCTAGCGGGAGATTTCAGCGGGGAGCTGTTTTTT,CASTPFLAGDFSGELFF
TRBJ2-2,NA,TRBV18,TRBD2,TGTGCCAGCTCACCACCGGGACTAGCAACGTCCGGGGAGCTGTTTTTT,CASSPPGLATSGELFF
TRBJ1-1,NA,TRBV6-5,NA,TGTGCCAGCAGTTACTCTATAGACCGTGAAGCTTTCTTT,CASSYSIDREAFF
TRBJ2-3,many,TRBV7-2,TRBD2,TGTGCCAGCAGCCTATGGGGGGGTTTGGGGACAGATACGCAGTATTTT,CASSLWGGLGTDTQYF
TRBJ2-5,few,TRBV7-6,NA,TGTGCCAGCAGCTTTACGCGGACCGAGACCCAGTACTTC,CASSFTRTETQYF
TRBJ2-3,many,TRBV20-1,NA,TGCAGTGCTAGAGATCTGGCGGGCCCGGGCAAGGATACGCAGTATTTT,CSARDLAGPGKDTQYF
TRBJ1-4,many,TRBV20-1,NA,TGCAGTGCCACGCCGGGAGCAACTAATGAAAAACTGTTTTTT,CSATPGATNEKLFF
TRBJ2-3,NA,TRBV11-2,NA,TGTGCCAGCAGCTTAGTGGGGGCAGGGTCTTTAATGCAGTATTTT,CASSLVGAGSLMQYF
TRBJ2-2,NA,TRBV28,TRBD1,TGTGCCAGCAGAAAGACAGGGGACACCGGGGAGCTGTTTTTT,CASRKTGDTGELFF
TRBJ2-1,many,TRBV4-1,TRBD2,TGCGCCAGCAGCCAAGTCTTAGCGGGAGTTATAAATGAGCAGTTCTTC,CASSQVLAGVINEQFF